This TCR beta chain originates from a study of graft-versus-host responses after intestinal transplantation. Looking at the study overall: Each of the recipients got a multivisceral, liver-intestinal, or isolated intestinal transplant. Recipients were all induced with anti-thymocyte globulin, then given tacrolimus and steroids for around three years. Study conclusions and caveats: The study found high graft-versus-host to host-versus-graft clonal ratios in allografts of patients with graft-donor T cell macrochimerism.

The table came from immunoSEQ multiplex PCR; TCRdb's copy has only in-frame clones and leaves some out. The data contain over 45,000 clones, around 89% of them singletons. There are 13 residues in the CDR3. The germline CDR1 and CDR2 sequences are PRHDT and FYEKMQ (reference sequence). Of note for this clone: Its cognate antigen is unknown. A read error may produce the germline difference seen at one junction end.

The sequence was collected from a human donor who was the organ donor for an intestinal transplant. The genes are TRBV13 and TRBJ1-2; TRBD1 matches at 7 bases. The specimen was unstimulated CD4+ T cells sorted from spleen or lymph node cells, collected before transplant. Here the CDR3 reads CTSSRDSDYGYTF. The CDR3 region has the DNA TGTACCAGCAGCCGGGACAGTGACTATGGCTACACCTTC.